What follows are 32 T cell receptor beta chains derived from one specimen sequenced in a study of identical twins. In TCRdb, the 5' RACE reads were re-called with MiXCR into one record per CDR3 protein. The sample consists of roughly 690,000 distinct CDR3 sequences, around 5.7% of them appearing once. Material for sequencing was naive T cells sorted from blood. The receptors derive from a young man in good health.

Only a few counts were recorded for this clonotype. Here the CDR3 reads CASSQYRRDTQYF. The CDR3 DNA reads TGTGCCAGCAGCCAATACCGACGGGATACGCAGTATTTT. The J gene is TRBJ2-3, the V gene TRBV3-1, with D hard to call. The V gene's germline CDR1 is LGHDT and CDR2 YNNKEL (reference sequence). V was clipped by 2 bases and J by 6 bases, with 9 bases between them. CDR3 size: 13 residues.

This clonotype occurred many times. The chain's CDR3 is CASSLGTPFDTQYF. CDR3 coding DNA: TGTGCCAGCAGCTTGGGGACCCCGTTTGATACGCAGTATTTT. The J gene is TRBJ2-3, the V gene TRBV5-5; D is uncertain. The CDR3 loop spans 14 amino acids. Trimming removed 0 bases at V and 6 bases at J, with 11 bases between. Germline CDR1 SGHKS, CDR2 YYEKEE (reference sequence).

This clonotype was detected ten times or more. The CDR3 DNA sequence: TGTGCCATCAGTGAGGGGGTCACCGGGGAGCTGTTTTTT. Translated: CAISEGVTGELFF. The chain couples TRBV10-3 to TRBJ2-2; no definite D call. Deletions cut 2 bases from V and 4 bases from J, with 5 bases between. Germline values: CDR1 ENHRY, CDR2 SYGVKD. The CDR3 runs 13 residues.

This clonotype was counted ten times or more. This chain joins TRBV29-1 and TRBJ2-1; possible D gene TRBD1, 5 bases. Trimming cost V 7 bases and J 9 bases, with 16 bases left between them. Germline-derived CDR1 and CDR2 are SQVTM and ANQGSEA. CDR3 size: 12 residues. This CDR3 is CSAHTGVGEQFF. The CDR3 region has the DNA TGCAGCGCCCACACAGGTGTCGGTGAGCAGTTCTTC.

This clonotype occurred many times. The V gene is TRBV7-8, the J gene TRBJ2-7; TRBD1 agrees at 9 bases. The CDR3 length is 16 residues. Trimming removed 4 bases from V and 2 bases from J; junction bases left unmatched: 9. Germline lookup yields CDR1 SGHVS and CDR2 FQNEAQ. The CDR3: CASSSPWDREPYEQYV. In DNA, the CDR3 is TGTGCCAGCAGCTCGCCTTGGGACAGGGAACCCTACGAGCAGTACGTC.

This clonotype appeared many times. The V call is TRBV6-1, the J call TRBJ1-5; unclear D gene. This CDR3 is built from 13 residues. Germline V lookup: CDR1 MNHNS, CDR2 SASEGT. V lost 7 bases and J lost 1, with 8 bases in between. The CDR3 DNA reads TGTGCCAGCACCGTGGGGAGCAATCAGCCCCAGCATTTT. Residues: CASTVGSNQPQHF.

This clonotype occurred a few times. The V gene is TRBV12-3 or TRBV12-4, the J gene TRBJ2-7; 10 bases are a match to TRBD1. The CDR3 is 15 amino acids. Trimming removed 3 bases from V and 0 bases from J; junction bases left unmatched: 2. CDR3 sequence: CASSLGQGSSYEQYV. CDR3 DNA: TGTGCCAGCAGTTTGGGACAGGGGAGCTCCTACGAGCAGTACGTC.

This clonotype was observed a few times. The chain employs TRBV6-2 or TRBV6-3 and TRBJ1-6; 11 nucleotides line up with TRBD1. Germline CDR1 and CDR2: MNHEY and SVGEGT. This CDR3 has 20 residues. J lost 0 bases, V lost 4 bases, and 11 bases had no gene match. The CDR3 spells CASSSITGTGGSSYNSPLHF. The CDR3 DNA reads TGTGCCAGCAGTTCCATTACCGGGACAGGGGGAAGCTCCTATAATTCACCCCTCCACTTT.

This clonotype was recorded at least ten times. The V call is TRBV20-1, the J call TRBJ1-1; 7 nucleotides match TRBD1. V lost 6 bases and J lost 0; bases outside the gene matches: 4. Per germline, CDR1 DFQATT and CDR2 SNEGSKA (reference sequence). The CDR3 totals 13 residues. The CDR3 DNA is TGCAGTGCCGAAGGGACAGTGAACACTGAAGCTTTCTTT. Amino acids: CSAEGTVNTEAFF.

The rearrangement joins TRBV7-2 to TRBJ2-7; 10 bases fit TRBD2. With 6 bases clipped from V and 0 bases from J, the junction kept 5 bases outside the gene matches. The germline gives CDR1 SGHTA, CDR2 FQGNSA. The CDR3 extends over 15 amino acids. The CDR3 loop is CASSSSGRSSYEQYF. DNA for the CDR3: TGTGCCAGCAGTAGTAGCGGGAGGAGCTCCTACGAGCAGTACTTC.

This clonotype was seen ten or more times. The genes are TRBV6-1 and TRBJ1-4, with D hard to call. The CDR3 has 15 amino acids. The V gene's germline CDR1 is MNHNS and CDR2 SASEGT. V shed 1 base and J shed 7 bases, with 13 bases lying between them. CDR3 residues: CASSEGTLRGEKLFF. The CDR3, as DNA: TGTGCCAGCAGTGAAGGGACGCTTAGAGGTGAAAAACTGTTTTTT.

The sample holds many counts of this clonotype. CDR3 nucleotide sequence: TGTGCCAGCAGCCAAGAAACTTCCCTGGCGGGTGCAGATACGCAGTATTTT. Translating it yields CASSQETSLAGADTQYF. The rearrangement joins TRBV3-1 to TRBJ2-3; a possible D gene is TRBD2 (5 bases). Trimming removed 0 bases at V and 4 bases at J, with 17 bases between. CDR3 length: 17 residues. The germline V gene has CDR1 LGHDT and CDR2 YNNKEL (reference sequence).

This clonotype has a count of ten or more. The rearrangement joins TRBV10-3 to TRBJ2-1, with D tentatively TRBD2 (6 bases). The CDR3 totals 12 residues. V lost 8 bases and J 5 bases, leaving 10 bases between the germline ends. Germline V gene lookup returns CDR1 ENHRY and CDR2 SYGVKD. The CDR3 DNA reads TGTGCCATCGGCGGGGCAAACAATGAGCAGTTCTTC. Translating it yields CAIGGANNEQFF.

At least ten counts were recorded for this clonotype. V usage is TRBV27 and J usage is TRBJ2-1; 8 nucleotides match TRBD2. Germline CDR1 MNHEY, CDR2 SMNVEV (reference sequence). CDR3 length: 13 amino acids. The V gene end was trimmed by 8 bases and the J gene end by 8 bases; junction bases not matched to a gene: 8. The CDR3 reads CASGIAGSDEQFF. The DNA of the CDR3 is TGTGCCAGCGGGATAGCGGGATCCGATGAGCAGTTCTTC.

This sequence joins TRBV12-3 or TRBV12-4 and TRBJ2-1, with 11 bases aligning to TRBD2. V was pared by 5 bases and J by 3 bases, with 12 bases of the junction left unmatched. CDR3 length: 18 residues. CDR3: CASSLGLAGGILYNEQFF. DNA of the CDR3: TGTGCCAGCAGTCTAGGGTTAGCGGGAGGGATTCTCTACAATGAGCAGTTCTTC.

This clonotype was found many times. The chain is built from TRBV9 and TRBJ2-3; D not certain. The CDR3 consists of 15 residues. The germline V gene has CDR1 SGDLS and CDR2 YYNGEE. The V and J ends lost 0 bases and 1 base respectively, with 9 bases between them. The CDR3 is CASSVAQPRTDTQYF. CDR3 nucleotide sequence: TGTGCCAGCAGCGTAGCCCAACCCCGCACAGATACGCAGTATTTT.

The rearrangement joins TRBV30 to TRBJ1-3; perhaps TRBD1 as D (5 bases). The germline V gene encodes CDR1 GTSNPN and CDR2 SVGIG (reference sequence). The CDR3 has 16 amino acids. V was clipped by 3 bases and J by 0 bases, with 15 bases between them. CDR3 sequence: CAWSAVGGTSGNTIYF. CDR3 DNA: TGTGCCTGGAGCGCGGTCGGGGGGACCTCTGGAAACACCATATATTTT.

The chain joins TRBV5-1 to TRBJ2-1; 7 bases match TRBD2. In germline, CDR1 is SGHRS, CDR2 YFSETQ. This CDR3 is 15 amino acids long. The junction had 7 bases not matched to a gene; V was cut back by 5 bases and J by 2 bases. The CDR3 nucleotides read TGCGCCAGCAGGTTCCGAGCGGGAACCTACAATGAGCAGTTCTTC. This translates into CASRFRAGTYNEQFF. Supplemented by reference TRBV5-1 and TRBJ2-1, the full variable domain reads KAGVTQTPRYLIKTRGQQVTLSCSPISGHRSVSWYQQTPGQGLQFLFEYFSETQRNKGNFPGRFSGRQFSNSRSEMNVSTLELGDSALYLCASRFRAGTYNEQFFGPGTRLTVL.

The chain is built from TRBV7-7 and TRBJ1-1, with D unresolved. The V gene lost 4 bases and the J gene lost 2 bases, with 14 bases spanning the gap. CDR3 size: 15 residues. Germline assignment: CDR1 SSHAT and CDR2 FNYEAQ (reference sequence). Here the CDR3 reads CASSSLGGSNTEAFF. CDR3 nucleotides: TGTGCCAGCAGCTCACTGGGAGGAAGTAACACTGAAGCTTTCTTT.

This clonotype has ten or more counts. This chain connects TRBV6-5 to TRBJ2-6, with 7 bases aligning to TRBD1. Germline-derived CDR1 and CDR2 are MNHEY and SVGAGI. Losses at the gene ends were 4 bases for V and 3 bases for J; bases not matched to a gene: 3. CDR3 size: 15 residues. The CDR3 region is CASSSQGLGANVLTF. The CDR3 DNA is TGTGCCAGCAGTTCACAGGGGCTTGGGGCCAACGTCCTGACTTTC.

The table lists this clonotype with many counts. The rearrangement links TRBV6-2 or TRBV6-3 to TRBJ2-4; 9 positions match TRBD2. The CDR3 spans 13 residues. The junction had 5 bases not matched to a gene; V was cut back by 1 base and J by 13 bases. Germline V CDR1 and CDR2: MNHEY, SVGEGT. The CDR3 spells CASSYLREGPQYF. DNA of the CDR3: TGTGCCAGCAGTTACTTGCGGGAGGGCCCCCAGTACTTC.

The chain combines TRBV15 with TRBJ2-2; no definite D call. Germline V lookup: CDR1 LNHNV, CDR2 YYDKDF (reference sequence). The CDR3 loop spans 14 amino acids. Trimming left V 0 bases short and J 4 bases short, with 6 bases between. The CDR3 sequence is CATSRDTGTGELFF. The CDR3 DNA reads TGTGCCACCAGCAGAGACACCGGCACCGGGGAGCTGTTTTTT.

This clonotype was counted between two and nine times. The chain combines TRBV4-2 with TRBJ2-2; 15 bases align to TRBD2. The CDR3 totals 18 residues. J gave up 2 bases and V 8 bases, and 9 bases lay outside the gene matches. Looked up from germline, CDR1 is LGHNA and CDR2 is YNFKEQ. The CDR3 loop is CASRPGLAGGLNTGELFF. The CDR3 DNA sequence: TGTGCCAGCCGACCGGGACTAGCGGGAGGACTAAACACCGGGGAGCTGTTTTTT.

This clonotype occurred many times. The chain carries TRBV20-1 and TRBJ2-5; possibly TRBD2 for D (5 bases). V gave up 6 bases and J gave up 6 bases, with 23 bases separating them. Germline V gene data show CDR1 as DFQATT and CDR2 as SNEGSKA (reference sequence). The CDR3 is 15 amino acids. DNA of the CDR3: TGCAGTGCAGATCCTACTAGTATTCCCCTCCAGACCCAGTACTTC. Its translation is CSADPTSIPLQTQYF.

The CDR3 bases are TGTGCCAGCAGCCAAGCGACAGACCAAGAGACCCAGTACTTC. It encodes CASSQATDQETQYF. The chain uses TRBV4-2 and TRBJ2-5, with D perhaps matching TRBD1 (5 bases). Germline V gene data show CDR1 as LGHNA and CDR2 as YNFKEQ. Between the trimmed V and J ends, which lost 1 base and 0 bases, there was a span of 6 bases. The length of the CDR3 is 14 residues.

The V and J genes are TRBV20-1 and TRBJ2-3; perhaps D is TRBD1 or TRBD2 (5 bases each). Trimming shortened V by 0 bases and J by 6 bases, and 16 bases separated the two germline ends. The CDR3 extends over 15 amino acids. Germline CDR1 DFQATT, CDR2 SNEGSKA (reference sequence). CDR3 coding DNA: TGCAGTGCTAGAGACCGGGACCACTTTTTGGATACGCAGTATTTT. Residues: CSARDRDHFLDTQYF.

The chain joins TRBV29-1 to TRBJ1-1; weak D call: TRBD1 (5 bases). Germline V gene data show CDR1 as SQVTM and CDR2 as ANQGSEA. V was shortened by 4 bases and J by 4 bases, with 16 bases between the two germline ends. The CDR3 is 14 amino acids. In DNA, the CDR3 is TGCAGCGTTGTTGGCGGGGCCAGGGCCACTGAAGCTTTCTTT. It codes for CSVVGGARATEAFF. Supplemented by reference TRBV29-1 and TRBJ1-1, the full variable domain reads SAVISQKPSRDICQRGTSLTIQCQVDSQVTMMFWYRQQPGQSLTLIATANQGSEATYESGFVIDKFPISRPNLTFSTLTVSNMSPEDSSIYLCSVVGGARATEAFFGQGTRLTVV.

This clonotype was counted only a few times. This rearrangement joins TRBV18 to TRBJ1-5, with D unresolved. The CDR3 loop spans 14 amino acids. Germline lookup yields CDR1 KGHSH and CDR2 LQKENI. Trimming shortened V by 6 bases and J by 0 bases, and 9 bases separated the two germline ends. This CDR3 is CASSQSHSNQPQHF. CDR3 nucleotides: TGTGCCAGCTCCCAGAGCCATAGCAATCAGCCCCAGCATTTT.

V gene TRBV27 combines with J gene TRBJ2-5; 10 nucleotides match TRBD1. This CDR3 is built from 14 residues. V shed 4 bases and J 4 bases; nucleotides not matched to a gene: 3. The germline V gene has CDR1 MNHEY and CDR2 SMNVEV (reference sequence). The CDR3 spells CASSSWTGGETQYF. CDR3 in DNA: TGTGCCAGCAGTTCTTGGACAGGGGGAGAGACCCAGTACTTC.

There are a few counts of this clonotype. The chain uses TRBV5-6 and TRBJ1-1; D gene ambiguous. The CDR3 has 14 residues. Trimming cost V 0 bases and J 4 bases, with 10 bases left between them. The germline CDR1 and CDR2 sequences are SGHDT and YYEEEE. The CDR3 spells CASSLGTPGTEAFF. Written as DNA, the CDR3 is TGTGCCAGCAGCTTGGGGACCCCGGGCACTGAAGCTTTCTTT.

The chain combines TRBV12-5 with TRBJ2-3, with a tentative D call TRBD1 (6 bases). This CDR3 has 14 residues. Germline-derived CDR1 and CDR2 are LGHNT and FRNRAP. V lost 1 base and J 5 bases, leaving 10 bases between the germline ends. For the CDR3, the DNA is TGTGCTAGTGGTTTGGCCGCGGACAGAGATACGCAGTATTTT. Amino acid sequence: CASGLAADRDTQYF. Drawing the rest from reference TRBV12-5 and TRBJ2-3, the complete variable domain is DARVTQTPRHKVTEMGQEVTMRCQPILGHNTVFWYRQTMMQGLELLAYFRNRAPLDDSGMPKDRFSAEMPDATLATLKIQPSEPRDSAVYFCASGLAADRDTQYFGPGTRLTVL.

This clonotype was counted ten times or more. The chain employs TRBV4-2 and TRBJ2-1; the match to TRBD2 covers 11 bases. CDR3 size: 16 residues. J gave up 6 bases and V 3 bases, and 7 bases lay outside the gene matches. CDR1 and CDR2 (germline): LGHNA, YNFKEQ. CDR3 DNA: TGTGCCAGCAGCCACACCGGGACTAGCGGAACCAATGAGCAGTTCTTC. It translates to CASSHTGTSGTNEQFF.